A single sample gave rise to the 20 T cell receptor beta chains below, sequenced in a study of T cell responses to AZD1222 COVID-19 vaccine. The table came from immunoSEQ multiplex PCR; TCRdb's copy has only in-frame clones and leaves some out. This table has about 150,000 clones, about nine tenths appearing once. The source was peripheral blood, collected 28 days after the second AZD1222 dose. The receptor set was obtained from an adult who received the AZD1222 COVID-19 vaccine.

A single count supports this clone. V is TRBV24-1 and J is TRBJ1-2; no firm D call. V shed 5 bases and J shed 4 bases, with 16 bases lying between them. This CDR3 contains 15 residues. Germline V gives CDR1 KGHDR, CDR2 SFDVKD. The CDR3: CATSAPGLTGYGYTF. DNA of the CDR3: TGTGCCACCAGTGCCCCAGGACTCACGGGCTATGGCTACACCTTC.

The V and J genes are TRBV6-2 or TRBV6-3 and TRBJ2-7; possibly TRBD1 or TRBD2 for D (6 bases each). This CDR3 comprises 14 residues. The V gene lost 6 bases and the J gene lost 6 bases, with 18 bases spanning the gap. Germline CDR1 MNHEY, CDR2 SVGEGT. CDR3: CASSLTSEGGEQYF. Here the CDR3 DNA reads TGTGCCAGCAGCTTAACGTCTGAGGGGGGCGAGCAGTACTTC.

V usage is TRBV9 and J usage is TRBJ2-1; D remains unclear. Trimming took 1 base from V and 5 from J, leaving 10 bases between them. Germline V gene data show CDR1 as SGDLS and CDR2 as YYNGEE. There are 14 residues in the CDR3. This CDR3 reads CASSVQPGNNEQFF. CDR3 DNA: TGTGCCAGCAGCGTACAGCCCGGCAACAATGAGCAGTTCTTC. Together with reference TRBV9 and TRBJ2-1, the CDR3 gives the full variable domain: DSGVTQTPKHLITATGQRVTLRCSPRSGDLSVYWYQQSLDQGLQFLIQYYNGEERAKGNILERFSAQQFPDLHSELNLSSLELGDSALYFCASSVQPGNNEQFFGPGTRLTVL.

CDR3 protein: CASSPGDGLPFF. The CDR3 DNA sequence: TGTGCCAGCAGCCCCGGAGATGGGTTACCTTTCTTT. V usage is TRBV7-2 and J usage is TRBJ1-1; no definite D call. Trimming pared 5 bases from V and 12 bases from J, leaving 16 bases between. This CDR3 has 12 residues. Germline V lookup: CDR1 SGHTA, CDR2 FQGNSA.

The J gene is TRBJ1-1, the V gene TRBV18; D not resolved. The germline gives CDR1 KGHSH, CDR2 LQKENI. The ends were cut back, 6 bases at V and 0 bases at J, with 8 bases in the middle. The CDR3 covers 13 residues. The CDR3, as DNA: TGTGCCAGCTCCCCGAAGTTGAACACTGAAGCTTTCTTT. Its translation: CASSPKLNTEAFF.

The chain combines TRBV2 with TRBJ1-4; D not certain. The CDR3 is 14 amino acids. The germline V and J ends were trimmed by 4 bases and 8 bases, with 14 bases remaining between them. CDR1 and CDR2 (germline): SNHLY, FYNNEI. CDR3 nucleotides: TGTGCCAGCAGTGTCGACTCGGGGAGGGAAAAACTGTTTTTT. Protein product: CASSVDSGREKLFF.

V usage is TRBV4-3 and J usage is TRBJ2-7; D unclear. This CDR3 spans 15 amino acids. Germline V gives CDR1 LGHNA, CDR2 YSLEER. V was clipped by 3 bases and J by 3 bases, with 15 bases between them. The CDR3 spells CASSHRSNGDYEQYF. In DNA, the CDR3 is TGCGCCAGCAGCCATAGGTCGAACGGAGACTACGAGCAGTACTTC.

The chain joins TRBV4-1 to TRBJ2-1; tentative D call: TRBD1 (6 bases). V was clipped by 4 bases and J by 0 bases, with 10 bases between them. Germline CDR1 is MGHRA and CDR2 is YSYEKL. This CDR3 spans 15 amino acids. CDR3 loop: CASSPGVPSYNEQFF. DNA for the CDR3: TGCGCCAGCAGCCCAGGGGTCCCCTCCTACAATGAGCAGTTCTTC.

The chain recombines TRBV2 with TRBJ2-7; a weak D match, TRBD1 (6 bases). From germline, CDR1 is SNHLY and CDR2 FYNNEI. V was clipped by 1 base and J by 6 bases, with 10 bases between them. CDR3 length equals 13 residues. As DNA, the CDR3 is TGTGCCAGCAGTGAAGACAGGGAGAGCGAGCAGTACTTC. This translates into CASSEDRESEQYF.

The CDR3 DNA follows: TGCGCCAGCAGCAGAACAGGTTCGTTTATATCCTACGAGCAGTACTTC. It encodes CASSRTGSFISYEQYF. This rearrangement joins TRBV5-1 to TRBJ2-7; D is perhaps TRBD1 (5 bases). Germline assignment: CDR1 SGHRS and CDR2 YFSETQ. The CDR3 sequence is 16 residues long. V was trimmed by 4 bases and J by 1 base, leaving 18 bases between them.

The chain is built from TRBV11-2 and TRBJ1-5, with D perhaps matching TRBD1 (5 bases). Germline values: CDR1 SGHAT, CDR2 FQNNGV. The CDR3 extends over 15 amino acids. Trimming cost V 5 bases and J 3 bases, with 14 bases left between them. CDR3 residues: CASSPFRGDNQPQHF. The CDR3 DNA reads as TGTGCCAGCAGCCCATTCCGGGGGGACAATCAGCCCCAGCATTTT.

This clone appeared a single time. This chain uses TRBV7-2 with TRBJ1-6; 7 positions agree with TRBD1. Trimming cost V 2 bases and J 10 bases; bases outside gene matches: 11. The CDR3 loop spans 16 amino acids. Germline lookup yields CDR1 SGHTA and CDR2 FQGNSA. The CDR3 DNA follows: TGTGCCAGCAGCTTAAATGGACAAACAGGGGTCTCACCCCTCCACTTT. It yields the protein CASSLNGQTGVSPLHF.

The V and J genes are TRBV4-1 and TRBJ2-7; TRBD2 is a possible D gene (9 bases). This CDR3 spans 18 amino acids. V was trimmed by 0 bases and J by 6 bases, leaving 24 bases between them. Germline assignment: CDR1 MGHRA and CDR2 YSYEKL. The CDR3 coding sequence is TGCGCCAGCAGCCAAGACGGACAGGGCGGCGGGAGGGCCGTCGAGCAGTACTTC. Translated: CASSQDGQGGGRAVEQYF.

This clone was recorded a few times. J is TRBJ2-2 and V is TRBV5-4; tentatively, D is TRBD2 (5 bases). The CDR3 totals 14 residues. CDR1 and CDR2 (germline): SGHNT, YYREEE (reference sequence). Trimming shortened V by 0 bases and J by 6 bases, and 9 bases separated the two germline ends. The CDR3 here is CASSLGGPPGELFF. The CDR3 DNA follows: TGTGCCAGCAGCTTGGGCGGGCCCCCCGGGGAGCTGTTTTTT.

The CDR3, as DNA: TGCGCCAGCAGCCGTAGGTGGCAGGGAGGGGAGACCCAGTACTTC. It is translated as CASSRRWQGGETQYF. The V gene is TRBV4-1, the J gene TRBJ2-5; the match to TRBD2 covers 7 bases. Germline assignment: CDR1 MGHRA and CDR2 YSYEKL. V lost 4 bases and J lost 5; bases outside the gene matches: 10. The CDR3 runs 15 residues.

This chain uses TRBV19 with TRBJ1-4; D may be TRBD1 (6 bases). V was cut by 4 bases and J by 0 bases, with 15 bases left in between. CDR3 length: 17 residues. Germline-derived CDR1 and CDR2 are LNHDA and SQIVND (reference sequence). CDR3 nucleotides: TGTGCCAGTAGTAAAGGGGGGGCGTCGGCAACTAATGAAAAACTGTTTTTT. This sequence encodes CASSKGGASATNEKLFF.

The chain employs TRBV7-3 and TRBJ2-1; D is perhaps TRBD2 (5 bases). The CDR3 length is 15 residues. Germline V gene data show CDR1 as SGHTA and CDR2 as FQGTGA. Trimming cost V 5 bases and J 10 bases, with 21 bases left between them. CDR3 region: CASSPQSGSLGEQFF. DNA for the CDR3: TGTGCCAGCAGCCCCCAGAGTGGGAGCCTAGGAGAGCAGTTCTTC.

This clone was counted a single time. The rearrangement uses TRBV19 and TRBJ2-2, with D uncertain. Looked up from germline, CDR1 is LNHDA and CDR2 is SQIVND (reference sequence). The V gene lost 5 bases and the J gene lost 5 bases, with 3 bases spanning the gap. The CDR3 spans 11 residues. The CDR3 sequence: CASSGTGELFF. The CDR3 nucleotides are TGTGCCAGTAGTGGTACCGGGGAGCTGTTTTTT.

This clone was observed a single time. The rearrangement joins TRBV6-4 to TRBJ2-1; D is unclear. This CDR3 is 12 amino acids long. Germline lookup yields CDR1 MRHNA and CDR2 SNTAGT. V dropped 4 bases and J dropped 10 bases, with 11 bases sitting between them. The CDR3 region has the DNA TGTGCCAGCAGTGTTGACCCACACGAGCAGTTCTTC. Amino acids: CASSVDPHEQFF.

The chain combines TRBV5-3 with TRBJ2-3; 12 bases agree with TRBD2. TRBV5-3 qualifies as an ORF whose function is uncertain. The CDR3 is made up of 17 amino acids. Germline trimming cut 5 bases from V and 4 bases from J; bases unmatched to any gene: 11. The CDR3, as DNA: TGTGCCAGAAGTCTCCGACTAGCGGGAGCAATCCCAGATACGCAGTATTTT. This sequence encodes CARSLRLAGAIPDTQYF.